This paragraph reports one T cell receptor beta chain. This record belongs to a study of blood T cell repertoires in COVID-19. Overall study: The United States, Italy and Spain supplied acute and convalescent COVID-19 samples. In each case, the material was cDNA or gDNA derived from T cells, B-cell-depleted T cells, or PBMCs.

The CDR3 is 16 amino acids. V was pared by 4 bases and J by 5 bases, with 19 bases between. Germline CDR1 is KGHDR and CDR2 is SFDVKD. In the source study's methods: Estimation of nucleated cell counts relied on the amplification of reference gene primers. Libraries were prepared by immunoSEQ multiplex PCR; TCRdb keeps only in-frame clonotypes and omits some of them. For V, J and clone size, that table is used; D and trimming come from the DNA. The sample lists about 120,000 clones, 87% occurring once. The sequence was obtained from a human donor in a cohort sampled during active COVID-19. The rearrangement links TRBV24-1 to TRBJ2-5; perhaps TRBD2 as D (6 bases). The sample comprised peripheral blood. The CDR3 bases are TGTGCCACCAGTGAGGGGGGTAGGCCGGCTCGCGAGACCCAGTACTTC. This sequence encodes CATSEGGRPARETQYF.